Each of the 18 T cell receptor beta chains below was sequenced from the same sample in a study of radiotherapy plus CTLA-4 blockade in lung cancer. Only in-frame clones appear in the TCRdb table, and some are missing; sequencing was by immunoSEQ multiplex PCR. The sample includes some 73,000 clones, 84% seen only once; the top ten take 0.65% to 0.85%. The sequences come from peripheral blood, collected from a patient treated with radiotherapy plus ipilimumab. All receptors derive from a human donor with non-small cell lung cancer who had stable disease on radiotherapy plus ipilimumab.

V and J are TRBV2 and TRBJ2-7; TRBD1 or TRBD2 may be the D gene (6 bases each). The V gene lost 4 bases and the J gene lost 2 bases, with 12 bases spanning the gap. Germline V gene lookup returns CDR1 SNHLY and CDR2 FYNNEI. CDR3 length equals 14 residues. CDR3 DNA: TGTGCCAGCAGTGTTAAGGGGGGACCCTACGAGCAGTACTTC. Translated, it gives CASSVKGGPYEQYF.

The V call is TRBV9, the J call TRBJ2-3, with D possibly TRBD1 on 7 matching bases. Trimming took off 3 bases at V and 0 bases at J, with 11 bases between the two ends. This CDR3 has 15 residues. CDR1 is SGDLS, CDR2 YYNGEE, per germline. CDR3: CASSEGAGSTDTQYF. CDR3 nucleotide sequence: TGTGCCAGCAGCGAGGGGGCGGGGAGCACAGATACGCAGTATTTT.

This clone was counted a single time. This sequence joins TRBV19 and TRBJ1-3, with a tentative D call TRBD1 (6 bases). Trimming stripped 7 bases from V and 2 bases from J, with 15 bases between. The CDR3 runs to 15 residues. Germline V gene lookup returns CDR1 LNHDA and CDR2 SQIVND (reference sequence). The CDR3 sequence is CASMQTGHPGNTIYF. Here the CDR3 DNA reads TGTGCCAGTATGCAGACAGGCCATCCTGGAAACACCATATATTTT. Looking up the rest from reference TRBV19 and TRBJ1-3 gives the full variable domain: DGGITQSPKYLFRKEGQNVTLSCEQNLNHDAMYWYRQDPGQGLRLIYYSQIVNDFQKGDIAEGYSVSREKKESFPLTVTSAQKNPTAFYLCASMQTGHPGNTIYFGEGSWLTVV.

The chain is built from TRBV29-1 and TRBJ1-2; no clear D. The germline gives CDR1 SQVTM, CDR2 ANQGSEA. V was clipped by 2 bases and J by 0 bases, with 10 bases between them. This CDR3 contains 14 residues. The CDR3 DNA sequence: TGCAGCGTTGAATCCCACAGTTCTAACTATGGCTACACCTTC. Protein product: CSVESHSSNYGYTF.

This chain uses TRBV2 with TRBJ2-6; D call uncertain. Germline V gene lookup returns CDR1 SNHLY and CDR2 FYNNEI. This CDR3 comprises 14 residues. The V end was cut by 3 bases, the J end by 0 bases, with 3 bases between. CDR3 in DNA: TGTGCCAGCAGTGAGACCTCTGGGGCCAACGTCCTGACTTTC. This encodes CASSETSGANVLTF. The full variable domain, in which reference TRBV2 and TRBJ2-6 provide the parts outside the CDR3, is EPEVTQTPSHQVTQMGQEVILRCVPISNHLYFYWYRQILGQKVEFLVSFYNNEISEKSEIFDDQFSVERPDGSNFTLKIRSTKLEDSAMYFCASSETSGANVLTFGAGSRLTVL.

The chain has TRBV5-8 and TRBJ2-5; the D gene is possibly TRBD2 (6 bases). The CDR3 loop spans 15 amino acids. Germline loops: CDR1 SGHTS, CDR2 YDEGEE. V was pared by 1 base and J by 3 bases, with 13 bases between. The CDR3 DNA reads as TGTGCCAGCAGCTTGCGGCTAGCGTTCGAAGAGACCCAGTACTTC. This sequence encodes CASSLRLAFEETQYF.

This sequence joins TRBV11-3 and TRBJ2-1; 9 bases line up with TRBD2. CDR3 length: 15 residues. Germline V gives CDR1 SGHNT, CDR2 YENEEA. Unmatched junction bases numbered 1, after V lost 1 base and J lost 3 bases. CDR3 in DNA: TGTGCCAGCAGCTTAGGGCGGGGGGGCTACAATGAGCAGTTCTTC. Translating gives CASSLGRGGYNEQFF. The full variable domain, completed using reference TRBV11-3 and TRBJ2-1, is EAGVVQSPRYKIIEKKQPVAFWCNPISGHNTLYWYLQNLGQGPELLIRYENEEAVDDSQLPKDRFSAERLKGVDSTLKIQPAELGDSAVYLCASSLGRGGYNEQFFGPGTRLTVL.

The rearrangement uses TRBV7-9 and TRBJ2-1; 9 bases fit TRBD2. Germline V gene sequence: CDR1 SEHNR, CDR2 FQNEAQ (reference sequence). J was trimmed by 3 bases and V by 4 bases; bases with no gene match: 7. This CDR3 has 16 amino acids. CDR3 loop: CASSSLAGVIYNEQFF. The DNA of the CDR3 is TGTGCCAGCAGCTCCTTAGCGGGAGTAATCTACAATGAGCAGTTCTTC.

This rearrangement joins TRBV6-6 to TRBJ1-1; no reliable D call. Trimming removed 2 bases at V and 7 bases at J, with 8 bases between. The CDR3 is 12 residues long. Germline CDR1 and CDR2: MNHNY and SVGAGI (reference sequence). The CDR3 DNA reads TGTGCCAGCAGTTACCTCAATGATGAAGCTTTCTTT. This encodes CASSYLNDEAFF.

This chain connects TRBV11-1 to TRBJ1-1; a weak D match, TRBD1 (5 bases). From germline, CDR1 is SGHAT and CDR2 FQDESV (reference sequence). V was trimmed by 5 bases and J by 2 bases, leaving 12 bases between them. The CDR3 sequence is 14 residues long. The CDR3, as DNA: TGTGCCAGCAGCGCGAGGCAGGGTAACACTGAAGCTTTCTTT. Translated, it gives CASSARQGNTEAFF.

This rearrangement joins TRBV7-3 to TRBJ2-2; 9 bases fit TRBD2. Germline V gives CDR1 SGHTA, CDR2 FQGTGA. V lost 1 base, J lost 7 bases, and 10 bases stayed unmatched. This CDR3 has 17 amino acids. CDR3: CASSLSGGGRANGELFF. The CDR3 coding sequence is TGTGCCAGCAGCTTAAGTGGCGGCGGGAGGGCCAACGGGGAGCTGTTTTTT. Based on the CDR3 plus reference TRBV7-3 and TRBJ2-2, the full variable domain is GAGVSQTPSNKVTEKGKYVELRCDPISGHTALYWYRQSLGQGPEFLIYFQGTGAADDSGLPNDRFFAVRPEGSVSTLKIQRTERGDSAVYLCASSLSGGGRANGELFFGEGSRLTVL.

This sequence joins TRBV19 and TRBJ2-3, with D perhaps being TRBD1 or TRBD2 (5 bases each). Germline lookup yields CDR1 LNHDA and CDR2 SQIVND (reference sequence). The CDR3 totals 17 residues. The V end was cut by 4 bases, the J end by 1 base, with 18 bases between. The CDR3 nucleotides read TGTGCCAGTAGTAGAGGGCCGGGACCCGGAGGCACAGATACGCAGTATTTT. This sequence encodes CASSRGPGPGGTDTQYF. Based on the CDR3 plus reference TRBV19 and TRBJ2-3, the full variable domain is DGGITQSPKYLFRKEGQNVTLSCEQNLNHDAMYWYRQDPGQGLRLIYYSQIVNDFQKGDIAEGYSVSREKKESFPLTVTSAQKNPTAFYLCASSRGPGPGGTDTQYFGPGTRLTVL.

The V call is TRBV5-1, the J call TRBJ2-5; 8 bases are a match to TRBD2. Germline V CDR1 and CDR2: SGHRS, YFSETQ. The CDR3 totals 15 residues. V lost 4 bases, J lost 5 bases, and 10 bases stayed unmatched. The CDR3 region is CASSRGLVLGETQYF. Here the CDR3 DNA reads TGCGCCAGCAGCCGGGGACTAGTGCTGGGGGAGACCCAGTACTTC.

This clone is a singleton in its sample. The CDR3 spells CASRTNLDTSYEQYF. The CDR3 DNA reads as TGTGCCAGCAGAACCAACTTGGACACCTCCTACGAGCAGTACTTC. The chain couples TRBV6-1 to TRBJ2-7; TRBD1 is a possible D gene (5 bases). This CDR3 has 15 amino acids. The V and J ends lost 6 bases and 0 bases respectively, with 15 bases between them. Germline V gene data show CDR1 as MNHNS and CDR2 as SASEGT.

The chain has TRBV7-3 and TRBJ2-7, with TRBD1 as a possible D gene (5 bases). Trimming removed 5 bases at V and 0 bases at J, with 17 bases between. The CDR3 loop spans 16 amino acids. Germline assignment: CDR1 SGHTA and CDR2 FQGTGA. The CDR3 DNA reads TGTGCCAGCAGCCCCCAGGGTTTTCTCAGCTCCTACGAGCAGTACTTC. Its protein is CASSPQGFLSSYEQYF. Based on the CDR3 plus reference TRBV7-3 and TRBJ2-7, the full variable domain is GAGVSQTPSNKVTEKGKYVELRCDPISGHTALYWYRQSLGQGPEFLIYFQGTGAADDSGLPNDRFFAVRPEGSVSTLKIQRTERGDSAVYLCASSPQGFLSSYEQYFGPGTRLTVT.

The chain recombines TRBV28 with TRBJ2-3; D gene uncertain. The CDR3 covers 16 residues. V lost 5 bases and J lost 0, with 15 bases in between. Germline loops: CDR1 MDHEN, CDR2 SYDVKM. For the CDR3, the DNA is TGTGCCAGCAGTGACGCGTGGTCACCTAGCACAGATACGCAGTATTTT. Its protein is CASSDAWSPSTDTQYF.

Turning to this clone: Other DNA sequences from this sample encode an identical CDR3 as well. CDR3 coding DNA: TGCGCCAGCAGCCCAACTACAACTAATGAAAAACTGTTTTTT. This codes for CASSPTTTNEKLFF. The rearrangement uses TRBV5-1 and TRBJ1-4; no clear D. V was clipped by 4 bases and J by 0 bases, with 7 bases between them. CDR1 and CDR2 (germline): SGHRS, YFSETQ. This CDR3 spans 14 amino acids.

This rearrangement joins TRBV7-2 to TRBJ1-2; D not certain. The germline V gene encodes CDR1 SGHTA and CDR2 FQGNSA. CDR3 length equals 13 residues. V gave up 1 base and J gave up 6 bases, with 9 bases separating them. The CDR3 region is CASSLVVFNGYTF. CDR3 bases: TGTGCCAGCAGCTTAGTGGTATTCAATGGCTACACCTTC. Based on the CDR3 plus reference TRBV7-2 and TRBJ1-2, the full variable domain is GAGVSQSPSNKVTEKGKDVELRCDPISGHTALYWYRQSLGQGLEFLIYFQGNSAPDKSGLPSDRFSAERTGGSVSTLTIQRTQQEDSAVYLCASSLVVFNGYTFGSGTRLTVV.